Listed below are T cell receptor beta chains from one sample, sequenced in a study of shared clonotypes between healthy human individuals. Produced via immunoSEQ multiplex PCR; TCRdb's table is partial and in-frame only. The sample gives around 500,000 clones, about 72% of which show up once; approximately 12% is in the top ten. The specimen was PBMCs. The source of these receptors is a woman aged 40 to 50 in good health. Some clones in this sample may be carry-over from other donors' samples. Each CDR3 is given without its conserved first and last residue.

V: TRBV7-3; length: 13; CDR3: ASSLDGGMNTEAF
V: TRBV5-6; length: 13; CDR3: ASSLMTDSNQPQH
V: TRBV28; length: 14; CDR3: ASSLLAGQGPAELF
V: TRBV5-3; length: 13; CDR3: ARSSAVGLRDIQY
V: TRBV27; length: 8; CDR3: ASSTYEQY
V: TRBV9; length: 11; CDR3: ASSVGLFNEQF
V: TRBV10-3; length: 14; CDR3: AISEADGSSYNEQF
V: TRBV6-6; length: 12; CDR3: ASLTGTIDNEQF
V: TRBV5-5; length: 9; CDR3: ASSLDSEAF
V: TRBV5-4; length: 13; CDR3: ASSVLGSSGNTIY
V: TRBV30; length: 14; CDR3: AAPGASGRAPDTQY
V: TRBV7-2; length: 11; CDR3: ASSREVRETQY
V: TRBV7-9; length: 15; CDR3: ASSQDPSGQPQETQY
V: TRBV6-1; length: 12; CDR3: ASRGLGHTGELF
V: TRBV4-1; length: 12; CDR3: ASSQGIVSYEQY
V: TRBV4-2; length: 12; CDR3: ASSQAGGRETQY
V: TRBV6-1; length: 13; CDR3: ASSEARGERQPQH
V: TRBV5-5; length: 13; CDR3: ASSTTGDFVQPQH
V: TRBV11-3; length: 14; CDR3: ASSPGVAGIQETQY
V: TRBV25-1; length: 11; CDR3: ASSRGGQETQY
V: TRBV4-1; length: 15; CDR3: ASSQDWWEGMNTEAF
V: TRBV7-8; length: 12; CDR3: ASSLIRSGETQY
V: TRBV6-5; length: 13; CDR3: ASSYWGQPNTEAF
V: TRBV19; length: 11; CDR3: ASTTSLGYGYT
V: TRBV30; length: 11; CDR3: AWTAGGVGEQY
V: TRBV30; length: 10; CDR3: AWGAGSHSVY
V: TRBV7-9; length: 14; CDR3: ASSPLAGARTDTQY
V: TRBV7-3; length: 14; CDR3: ASSLRAGDSNQPQH
V: TRBV5-4; length: 15; CDR3: ASSPGKGPSGDYGYT
V: TRBV27; length: 16; CDR3: ASSTPGTSGSLTDTQY
V: TRBV2; length: 11; CDR3: ASSQDRRDIQY
V: TRBV11-2; length: 14; CDR3: ASPRIKQSNTGELF
V: TRBV7-3; length: 11; CDR3: ASQAGNADTQY
V: TRBV6-6; length: 13; CDR3: ASSTGTSTGNTIY
V: TRBV27; length: 12; CDR3: ASSRTSGYNEQF
V: TRBV4-3; length: 14; CDR3: ASSQDLGAGAKEQF
V: TRBV7-3; length: 13; CDR3: ASSLASGNSYEQY